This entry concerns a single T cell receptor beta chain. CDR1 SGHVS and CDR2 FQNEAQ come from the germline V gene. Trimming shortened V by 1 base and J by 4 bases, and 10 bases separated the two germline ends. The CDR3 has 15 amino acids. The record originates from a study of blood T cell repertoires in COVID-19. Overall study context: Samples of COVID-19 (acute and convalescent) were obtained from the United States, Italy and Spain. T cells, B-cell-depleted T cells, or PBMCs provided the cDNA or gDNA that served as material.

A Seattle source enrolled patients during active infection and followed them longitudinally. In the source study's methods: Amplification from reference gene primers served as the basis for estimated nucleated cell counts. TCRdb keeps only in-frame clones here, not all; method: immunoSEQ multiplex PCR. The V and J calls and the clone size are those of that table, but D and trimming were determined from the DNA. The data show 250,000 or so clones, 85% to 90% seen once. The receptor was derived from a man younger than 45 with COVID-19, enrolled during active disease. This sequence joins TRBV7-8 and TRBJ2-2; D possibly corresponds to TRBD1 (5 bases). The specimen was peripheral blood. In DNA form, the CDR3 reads TGTGCCAGCAGCTTAGACGGTGACAGCACCGGGGAGCTGTTTTTT. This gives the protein CASSLDGDSTGELFF.